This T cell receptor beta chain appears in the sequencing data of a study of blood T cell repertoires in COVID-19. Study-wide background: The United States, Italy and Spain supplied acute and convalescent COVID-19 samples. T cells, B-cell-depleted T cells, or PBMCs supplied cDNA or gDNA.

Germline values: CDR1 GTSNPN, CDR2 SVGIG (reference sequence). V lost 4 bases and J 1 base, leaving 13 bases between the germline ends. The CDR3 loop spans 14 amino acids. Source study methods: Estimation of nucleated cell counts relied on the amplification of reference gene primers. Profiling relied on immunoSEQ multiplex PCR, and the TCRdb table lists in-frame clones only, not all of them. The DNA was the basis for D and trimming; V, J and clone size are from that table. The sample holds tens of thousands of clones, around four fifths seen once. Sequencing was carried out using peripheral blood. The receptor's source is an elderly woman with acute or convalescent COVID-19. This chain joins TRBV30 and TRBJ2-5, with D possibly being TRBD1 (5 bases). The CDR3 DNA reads TGTGCCTGGACCCCTCCTGACAGCCAAGAGACCCAGTACTTC. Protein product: CAWTPPDSQETQYF.